The 17 T cell receptor beta chains below were found in one sample sequenced in a study of CD8 T cells in ankylosing spondylitis. Study-wide points: Seemingly characteristic of ankylosing spondylitis blood was a TCR beta motif consisting of about 8 highly homologous variants.

TCRdb passed the 5' RACE reads through MiXCR, listing each CDR3 protein once. The table includes hundreds of thousands of distinct CDR3 sequences, 17% detected once. For these TCRs, the target antigens are not known. Sequencing was done on a sample of blood, either unsorted or a sorted T cell fraction (not recorded which). These TCRs come from a male donor with ankylosing spondylitis.

This clonotype was recorded once. CDR3: CASSLVSNQDNEKLFF. The CDR3 DNA is TGTGCCAGCAGCTTAGTCTCAAACCAGGATAATGAAAAACTGTTTTTT. The chain combines TRBV11-2 with TRBJ1-4; D unclear. The germline gives CDR1 SGHAT, CDR2 FQNNGV. V shed 1 base and J shed 4 bases, with 13 bases lying between them. This CDR3 has 16 amino acids.

The table lists this clonotype with many counts. The V call is TRBV10-3, the J call TRBJ2-1, with TRBD2 identical over 13 bases. The V gene's germline CDR1 is ENHRY and CDR2 SYGVKD. The CDR3 covers 15 residues. Unmatched junction bases numbered 5, after V lost 7 bases and J lost 5 bases. The CDR3 loop reads CAINRGLAGDNEQFF. Here the CDR3 DNA reads TGTGCCATCAATCGAGGACTAGCGGGGGACAATGAGCAGTTCTTC.

CDR3 amino acids: CASSLSPGQGKKTQYF. The CDR3 DNA reads as TGTGCCAGCAGCTTGTCACCGGGACAGGGGAAGAAGACCCAGTACTTC. The chain links TRBV5-6 to TRBJ2-5; TRBD1 matches at 10 bases. CDR1 SGHDT and CDR2 YYEEEE come from the germline V gene. CDR3 length equals 16 residues. V was clipped by 1 base and J by 6 bases; unmatched bases: 9.

This clonotype was picked up a small number of times. The V gene is TRBV7-9, the J gene TRBJ2-3; D ambiguous. Trimming pared 6 bases from V and 6 bases from J, leaving 16 bases between. Germline-derived CDR1 and CDR2 are SEHNR and FQNEAQ (reference sequence). The CDR3 extends over 14 amino acids. The CDR3 spells CASRSPGRRDTQYF. The CDR3, as DNA: TGTGCCAGCAGGTCTCCCGGCCGAAGGGATACGCAGTATTTT.

This clonotype occurred a few times. The chain has TRBV6-2 or TRBV6-3 and TRBJ2-7; the D gene is possibly TRBD1 (6 bases). V shed 7 bases and J shed 1 base, with 17 bases lying between them. Per the germline V gene, CDR1 is MNHEY and CDR2 is SVGEGT. CDR3 length: 15 residues. Here the CDR3 reads CASTEWGRLSYEQYF. CDR3 DNA sequence: TGTGCCAGCACCGAGTGGGGGCGTCTTTCCTACGAGCAGTACTTC.

This clonotype was seen only a few times. The chain is built from TRBV4-1 and TRBJ2-1; 13 bases are shared with TRBD2. V was pared by 3 bases and J by 5 bases, with 4 bases of the junction left unmatched. This CDR3 comprises 16 residues. The germline V gene has CDR1 MGHRA and CDR2 YSYEKL. CDR3 protein: CASSHPGTSGNNEQFF. The CDR3 DNA reads as TGCGCCAGCAGCCATCCCGGGACTAGCGGGAACAATGAGCAGTTCTTC.

The chain joins TRBV20-1 to TRBJ2-7; 13 bases are shared with TRBD2. Germline loops: CDR1 DFQATT, CDR2 SNEGSKA (reference sequence). With 3 bases clipped from V and 3 bases from J, the junction kept 11 bases outside the gene matches. The CDR3 spans 17 residues. CDR3 amino acids: CSASGVTSGRTGYEQYF. Here the CDR3 DNA reads TGCAGTGCTAGCGGGGTGACTAGCGGGAGGACCGGCTACGAGCAGTACTTC.

This sequence joins TRBV5-6 and TRBJ1-6; D might be TRBD1 (6 bases). Germline V gene data show CDR1 as SGHDT and CDR2 as YYEEEE. The CDR3 consists of 15 residues. V dropped 6 bases and J dropped 7 bases, with 17 bases sitting between them. The CDR3 DNA sequence: TGTGCCAGCAACCCTGGGGGCCCGGGGAATTCACCCCTCCACTTT. Its protein product is CASNPGGPGNSPLHF.

The rearrangement uses TRBV7-3 and TRBJ1-1; the D is unclear. Per the germline V gene, CDR1 is SGHTA and CDR2 is FQGTGA. The CDR3 totals 14 residues. Trimming left V 6 bases short and J 5 bases short, with 16 bases between. The CDR3 reads CASRQDVFGTEAFF. In DNA, the CDR3 is TGTGCCAGCAGGCAGGATGTCTTCGGGACTGAAGCTTTCTTT. The full variable domain, its missing parts supplied by reference TRBV7-3 and TRBJ1-1, is GAGVSQTPSNKVTEKGKYVELRCDPISGHTALYWYRQSLGQGPEFLIYFQGTGAADDSGLPNDRFFAVRPEGSVSTLKIQRTERGDSAVYLCASRQDVFGTEAFFGQGTRLTVV.

The chain employs TRBV6-5 and TRBJ2-7; TRBD1 is a possible D gene (6 bases). Germline assignment: CDR1 MNHEY and CDR2 SVGAGI. The CDR3 runs 14 residues. Trimming pared 3 bases from V and 6 bases from J, leaving 15 bases between. CDR3 DNA: TGTGCCAGCAGTTATCACGACAGGCTTGGCGAGCAGTACTTC. Protein: CASSYHDRLGEQYF.

The chain joins TRBV5-1 to TRBJ1-4; 9 bases line up with TRBD1. Germline V gene lookup returns CDR1 SGHRS and CDR2 YFSETQ. The V gene end was trimmed by 4 bases and the J gene end by 6 bases; junction bases not matched to a gene: 10. CDR3 size: 16 residues. CDR3 bases: TGCGCCAGCAGCAGGGGACAGGGAGGAGATCATGAAAAACTGTTTTTT. Its protein product is CASSRGQGGDHEKLFF.

V is TRBV6-5 and J is TRBJ1-2; D is uncertain. CDR3 length: 17 amino acids. Germline lookup yields CDR1 MNHEY and CDR2 SVGAGI. V shed 4 bases and J shed 1 base, with 19 bases lying between them. CDR3 loop: CASSFRARRSYNYGYTF. The CDR3 DNA is TGTGCCAGCAGTTTTCGTGCCCGTCGGTCTTATAACTATGGCTACACCTTC.

In this sample, this clonotype turned up a few times. The rearrangement joins TRBV27 to TRBJ1-4; D gene uncertain. The CDR3 extends over 14 amino acids. Per germline, CDR1 MNHEY and CDR2 SMNVEV (reference sequence). V shed 0 bases and J shed 3 bases, with 5 bases lying between them. For the CDR3, the DNA is TGTGCCAGCAGTTTATCGACTTCTAATGAAAAACTGTTTTTT. Its protein is CASSLSTSNEKLFF.

This clonotype was detected only a few times. This chain uses TRBV14 with TRBJ2-1; possibly TRBD1 for D (5 bases). Deletions cut 4 bases from V and 0 bases from J, with 19 bases between. Germline V gene lookup returns CDR1 SGHDN and CDR2 FVKESK. This CDR3 contains 18 residues. In DNA form, the CDR3 reads TGTGCCAGCAGCCGAGGAGTAGGCCAGGGATACTCCTACAATGAGCAGTTCTTC. This gives the protein CASSRGVGQGYSYNEQFF.

This chain connects TRBV7-2 to TRBJ2-7, with D maybe TRBD2 (5 bases). The CDR3 totals 12 residues. The V end was cut by 3 bases, the J end by 7 bases, with 10 bases between. The germline V gene encodes CDR1 SGHTA and CDR2 FQGNSA. CDR3 in DNA: TGTGCCAGCAGCTTCGGGGTCCGGGAGCAGTACTTC. Its protein is CASSFGVREQYF.

This chain uses TRBV6-5 with TRBJ2-1, with D possibly matching TRBD2 (6 bases). The V and J ends lost 0 bases and 8 bases respectively, with 14 bases between them. The CDR3 runs to 15 residues. The germline gives CDR1 MNHEY, CDR2 SVGAGI. The CDR3 DNA follows: TGTGCCAGCAGTTACTCGGGACTGCCACAGGATGAGCAGTTCTTC. Protein: CASSYSGLPQDEQFF.

This clonotype was detected only a few times. This chain's CDR3 is CASSPVTGSTYEQYF. The CDR3, as DNA: TGTGCCAGCTCACCAGTTACCGGGAGTACCTACGAGCAGTACTTC. V gene TRBV18 combines with J gene TRBJ2-7, with D maybe TRBD2 (6 bases). V was shortened by 2 bases and J by 2 bases, with 13 bases between the two germline ends. The CDR3 has 15 amino acids. Germline assignment: CDR1 KGHSH and CDR2 LQKENI.